Below are 9 T cell receptor beta chains sequenced from a single sample in a study of T cell responses to AZD1222 COVID-19 vaccine. The assay was immunoSEQ multiplex PCR, and TCRdb's table has in-frame clones only and misses some. The repertoire includes 80,000 or so clones, roughly 82% of them detected once, and 2.5% to 3% sits in the top ten. The sequences come from peripheral blood, collected on day 0 of AZD1222 vaccination. Source of these receptors: an adult in good health.

The rearrangement uses TRBV3-1 (or the pseudogene TRBV3-2) and TRBJ2-1; TRBD2 might be the D (6 bases). The length of the CDR3 is 14 residues. In germline, CDR1 is LGHDT, CDR2 YNNKEL (reference sequence). The V end was cut by 1 base, the J end by 10 bases, with 14 bases between. CDR3 in DNA: TGTGCCAGCAGCCAAGTGGGCAGGGCGGGAGAGCAGTTCTTC. Residues: CASSQVGRAGEQFF.

This chain connects TRBV4-2 to TRBJ1-4; the D is unclear. The CDR3 runs 17 residues. Trimming removed 4 bases from V and 0 bases from J, with 15 bases in between. Per the germline V gene, CDR1 is LGHNA and CDR2 is YNFKEQ. The CDR3, as DNA: TGTGCCAGCAGCCTCACACCCGACCCAACAACTAATGAAAAACTGTTTTTT. Residues: CASSLTPDPTTNEKLFF.

The rearrangement links TRBV19 to TRBJ1-2; D may be TRBD1 (5 bases). Germline CDR1 and CDR2: LNHDA and SQIVND (reference sequence). There are 13 residues in the CDR3. The V and J ends lost 6 bases and 4 bases respectively, with 12 bases between them. CDR3 DNA sequence: TGTGCCAGTAGCACCCGGGACCTCTATGGCTACACCTTC. Translated, it gives CASSTRDLYGYTF. The entire variable domain, with the rest obtained from reference TRBV19 and TRBJ1-2, is as follows: DGGITQSPKYLFRKEGQNVTLSCEQNLNHDAMYWYRQDPGQGLRLIYYSQIVNDFQKGDIAEGYSVSREKKESFPLTVTSAQKNPTAFYLCASSTRDLYGYTFGSGTRLTVV.

The table lists this clone with a few counts. V is TRBV3-1 (or the pseudogene TRBV3-2) and J is TRBJ2-3, with D unresolved. There are 14 residues in the CDR3. Germline values: CDR1 LGHDT, CDR2 YNNKEL (reference sequence). V was pared by 1 base and J by 1 base, with 6 bases between. The CDR3 sequence is CASSQGGGTDTQYF. The CDR3 DNA is TGTGCCAGCAGCCAAGGAGGCGGCACAGATACGCAGTATTTT.

This clone was observed once. The rearrangement uses TRBV6-6 and TRBJ2-1; 7 nucleotides match TRBD1. CDR1 and CDR2 from the germline V gene are MNHNY and SVGAGI (reference sequence). The CDR3 contains 13 residues. Losses at the gene ends were 10 bases for V and 8 bases for J; bases not matched to a gene: 11. CDR3 DNA sequence: TGTGCCATCGAGGGGGCGCCGAGTCATGAGCAGTTCTTC. Its translation: CAIEGAPSHEQFF.

The V and J genes are TRBV3-1 (or the pseudogene TRBV3-2) and TRBJ2-1, with a possible D match to TRBD1 (7 bases). Germline V CDR1 and CDR2: LGHDT, YNNKEL (reference sequence). Trimming shortened V by 4 bases and J by 9 bases, and 10 bases separated the two germline ends. This CDR3 has 12 residues. The CDR3 DNA follows: TGTGCCAGCAGCCCTCAGGGGGGTGAGCAGTTCTTC. It codes for CASSPQGGEQFF.

This chain uses TRBV9 with TRBJ2-7; perhaps TRBD2 as D (5 bases). CDR3 length: 12 amino acids. Per the germline V gene, CDR1 is SGDLS and CDR2 is YYNGEE. V was trimmed by 0 bases and J by 6 bases, leaving 7 bases between them. CDR3 sequence (DNA): TGTGCCAGCAGCGTAGCGGGGAGCGAGCAGTACTTC. It codes for CASSVAGSEQYF.

This chain links TRBV5-5 with TRBJ1-5, with D possibly matching TRBD1 (5 bases). The CDR3 has 13 amino acids. The V gene's germline CDR1 is SGHKS and CDR2 YYEKEE (reference sequence). Trimming took 2 bases from V and 10 from J, leaving 13 bases between them. The CDR3: CASSFDSAGPQHF. In DNA form, the CDR3 reads TGTGCCAGCAGCTTCGACAGTGCAGGACCCCAGCATTTT.

The chain joins TRBV5-6 to TRBJ2-7; 7 nucleotides line up with TRBD2. The CDR3 extends over 16 amino acids. Germline CDR1 SGHDT, CDR2 YYEEEE. V shed 4 bases, J shed 2 bases, and the junction held 12 bases outside the gene matches. The CDR3 sequence: CASSLERGGWAYEQYF. CDR3 coding DNA: TGTGCCAGCAGCCTGGAGAGGGGAGGGTGGGCCTACGAGCAGTACTTC.